A selection of T cell receptor beta chains follows, all from one sample in a study of beta chain features in type 1 diabetes. Sequencing was performed with immunoSEQ multiplex PCR; in TCRdb, only in-frame clones are kept and a portion is missing. The repertoire consists of around 450,000 clones, with about 10% occurring once and the leading ten covering 0.045% to 0.05%. The specimen was naive CD4+ T cells from blood. The receptors here all came from a woman between 18 and 29 years old in good health. Each CDR3 is given with its conserved first and last residue. D genes are given only for firm matches. Where a row states a size, it is once, few, many or the class of an expanded clone; other rows omit it.

clone_size: few
d_call: .
v_call: TRBV14
j_call: TRBJ1-1
cdr3_aa: CASSRARVWNTEAFF
cdr3_nt: TGTGCCAGCAGCCGGGCAAGGGTCTGGAACACTGAAGCTTTCTTT

clone_size: few
d_call: TRBD1
v_call: TRBV7-2
j_call: TRBJ2-5
cdr3_aa: CASSRTGPQETQYF
cdr3_nt: TGTGCCAGCAGCCGGACAGGGCCCCAAGAGACCCAGTACTTC

clone_size: few
d_call: TRBD2
v_call: TRBV4-3
j_call: TRBJ2-1
cdr3_aa: CASSQVKVAGNNEQFF
cdr3_nt: TGCGCCAGCAGCCAAGTTAAGGTAGCGGGGAACAATGAGCAGTTCTTC

clone_size: .
d_call: TRBD1
v_call: TRBV4-2
j_call: TRBJ1-5
cdr3_aa: CASSDRVGNQPQHF
cdr3_nt: TGTGCCAGCAGCGACAGGGTAGGCAATCAGCCCCAGCATTTT

clone_size: few
d_call: .
v_call: TRBV4-3
j_call: TRBJ2-7
cdr3_aa: CASSPYSGNTYEQYF
cdr3_nt: TGCGCCAGCAGCCCATATAGCGGAAATACCTACGAGCAGTACTTC

clone_size: few
d_call: .
v_call: TRBV19
j_call: TRBJ2-5
cdr3_aa: CASNQAEQETQYF
cdr3_nt: TGTGCCAGTAATCAGGCAGAGCAAGAGACCCAGTACTTC

clone_size: few
d_call: .
v_call: TRBV4-2
j_call: TRBJ2-3
cdr3_aa: CASSQVGNTDTQYF
cdr3_nt: TGTGCCAGCAGCCAAGTCGGGAACACAGATACGCAGTATTTT

clone_size: few
d_call: TRBD2
v_call: TRBV2
j_call: TRBJ2-4
cdr3_aa: CASNKLAGQNIQYF
cdr3_nt: TGTGCCAGCAATAAACTAGCGGGACAAAACATTCAGTACTTC

clone_size: few
d_call: .
v_call: TRBV2
j_call: TRBJ1-2
cdr3_aa: CASSLRDYGYTF
cdr3_nt: TGTGCCAGCAGCCTCAGGGACTATGGCTACACCTTC

clone_size: few
d_call: TRBD1
v_call: TRBV30
j_call: TRBJ1-5
cdr3_aa: CARSAPLTGKVKQPQHF
cdr3_nt: TGTGCCAGGAGTGCCCCCCTGACAGGGAAGGTCAAACAGCCCCAGCATTTT

clone_size: few
d_call: .
v_call: TRBV5-6
j_call: TRBJ1-1
cdr3_aa: CASSFFQRNTEAFF
cdr3_nt: TGTGCCAGCAGCTTTTTTCAGAGAAACACTGAAGCTTTCTTT

clone_size: few
d_call: .
v_call: TRBV7-9
j_call: TRBJ2-1
cdr3_aa: CASSLVNEQFF
cdr3_nt: TGTGCCAGCAGCTTAGTGAATGAGCAGTTCTTC

clone_size: few
d_call: TRBD1
v_call: TRBV4-1
j_call: TRBJ2-1
cdr3_aa: CASSQAGTGYRNEQFF
cdr3_nt: TGCGCCAGCAGCCAGGCCGGGACAGGCTATCGCAATGAGCAGTTCTTC

clone_size: few
d_call: .
v_call: TRBV6-6
j_call: TRBJ2-3
cdr3_aa: CASSYPSTDTQYF
cdr3_nt: TGTGCCAGCAGTTACCCTAGCACAGATACGCAGTATTTT

clone_size: few
d_call: .
v_call: TRBV7-2
j_call: TRBJ2-4
cdr3_aa: CASSFSKGDIQYF
cdr3_nt: TGTGCCAGCAGCTTTTCTAAGGGTGACATTCAGTACTTC

clone_size: .
d_call: .
v_call: TRBV28
j_call: TRBJ2-2
cdr3_aa: CASTQNLGRLTGELFF
cdr3_nt: TGTGCCAGCACCCAAAATTTGGGTAGACTCACCGGGGAGCTGTTTTTT

clone_size: .
d_call: .
v_call: TRBV15
j_call: TRBJ2-1
cdr3_aa: CATRSTDSTEQFF
cdr3_nt: TGTGCCACCAGATCGACCGACTCAACCGAGCAGTTCTTC

clone_size: .
d_call: .
v_call: TRBV30
j_call: TRBJ2-3
cdr3_aa: CAQEGSNARTDTQYF
cdr3_nt: TGTGCCCAGGAAGGGTCGAACGCTCGCACAGATACGCAGTATTTT

clone_size: .
d_call: .
v_call: TRBV6-6
j_call: TRBJ2-1
cdr3_aa: CASSYTHRHEQFF
cdr3_nt: TGTGCCAGCAGTTACACCCACCGACATGAGCAGTTCTTC

clone_size: .
d_call: TRBD1
v_call: TRBV7-6
j_call: TRBJ1-6
cdr3_aa: CASSLEGAINSPLHF
cdr3_nt: TGTGCCAGCAGCTTAGAGGGGGCGATTAATTCACCCCTCCACTTT

clone_size: few
d_call: TRBD2
v_call: TRBV4-1
j_call: TRBJ2-1
cdr3_aa: CASSPGLAGTYNEQFF
cdr3_nt: TGCGCCAGCAGCCCTGGACTAGCGGGAACCTACAATGAGCAGTTCTTC

clone_size: few
d_call: .
v_call: TRBV7-9
j_call: TRBJ1-1
cdr3_aa: CASSLLGGMNTEAFF
cdr3_nt: TGTGCCAGCAGCTTATTGGGAGGGATGAACACTGAAGCTTTCTTT

clone_size: .
d_call: .
v_call: TRBV27
j_call: TRBJ1-5
cdr3_aa: CASSLTPGPSTNQPQHF
cdr3_nt: TGTGCCAGCAGCCTTACCCCGGGACCCTCAACGAATCAGCCCCAGCATTTT

clone_size: .
d_call: .
v_call: TRBV9
j_call: TRBJ2-3
cdr3_aa: CASSVDVASTDTQYF
cdr3_nt: TGTGCCAGCAGCGTAGACGTAGCGAGCACAGATACGCAGTATTTT

clone_size: few
d_call: .
v_call: TRBV5-4
j_call: TRBJ2-1
cdr3_aa: CASSFRGYNEQFF
cdr3_nt: TGTGCCAGCAGCTTTAGGGGTTACAATGAGCAGTTCTTC

clone_size: .
d_call: .
v_call: TRBV18
j_call: TRBJ1-1
cdr3_aa: CASSPPVGGNTEAFF
cdr3_nt: TGTGCCAGCTCACCACCGGTAGGGGGAAACACTGAAGCTTTCTTT

clone_size: .
d_call: TRBD1
v_call: TRBV7-2
j_call: TRBJ1-2
cdr3_aa: CASSESFGAGGLGGYTF
cdr3_nt: TGTGCCAGCAGCGAAAGCTTCGGCGCAGGGGGGTTAGGAGGCTACACCTTC

clone_size: few
d_call: .
v_call: TRBV29-1
j_call: TRBJ1-1
cdr3_aa: CSVGPGGDTEAFF
cdr3_nt: TGCAGCGTCGGGCCCGGGGGGGACACTGAAGCTTTCTTT

clone_size: .
d_call: .
v_call: TRBV13
j_call: TRBJ1-1
cdr3_aa: CASSPDRRSEAFF
cdr3_nt: TGTGCCAGCAGCCCTGACAGGAGATCCGAAGCTTTCTTT

clone_size: .
d_call: .
v_call: TRBV30
j_call: TRBJ1-2
cdr3_aa: CAWSVGGTNYGYTF
cdr3_nt: TGTGCCTGGAGTGTAGGTGGGACTAACTATGGCTACACCTTC

clone_size: few
d_call: .
v_call: TRBV30
j_call: TRBJ1-4
cdr3_aa: CAWSGSGNEKLFF
cdr3_nt: TGTGCCTGGAGTGGTTCTGGAAATGAAAAACTGTTTTTT

clone_size: few
d_call: TRBD2
v_call: TRBV30
j_call: TRBJ2-7
cdr3_aa: CAWRTSGAYEQYF
cdr3_nt: TGTGCCTGGAGGACTAGCGGAGCCTACGAGCAGTACTTC